These T cell receptor beta chains were read from a single sample in a study of cytomegalovirus exposure and HLA in healthy donors. Sequencing used immunoSEQ multiplex PCR; TCRdb keeps in-frame clones, though not all of them. Its clone listing holds fewer than 150,000 clones. The specimen was PBMCs. Receptors originate from a man aged 35-49 years in good health and CMV-seronegative. Each CDR3 is given with its conserved first and last residue. Fields, in order: D gene, J gene, V gene, CDR3 DNA, CDR3 protein. The D gene is left open where the match is weak.

D gene: .
J gene: TRBJ2-7
V gene: TRBV10-3
CDR3 DNA: TGTGCCATCAGTGGAGGGCGGGGTGGCTACGAGCAGTACTTC
CDR3 protein: CAISGGRGGYEQYF

D gene: .
J gene: TRBJ2-3
V gene: TRBV27
CDR3 DNA: TGTGCCAGCAGTAACAGGCTACGCACAGATACGCAGTATTTT
CDR3 protein: CASSNRLRTDTQYF

D gene: .
J gene: TRBJ2-7
V gene: TRBV4-3
CDR3 DNA: TGCGCCAGCAGCCACCGGGACATGGGCATGGAAGAGCAGTACTTC
CDR3 protein: CASSHRDMGMEEQYF

D gene: .
J gene: TRBJ1-1
V gene: TRBV7-9
CDR3 DNA: TGTGCCAGCAGACCGAGACAAAAATTGAACACTGAAGCTTTCTTT
CDR3 protein: CASRPRQKLNTEAFF

D gene: TRBD1
J gene: TRBJ2-7
V gene: TRBV7-2
CDR3 DNA: TGTGCCAGCAGCCGGGACAGACCCTACGAGCAGTACTTC
CDR3 protein: CASSRDRPYEQYF

D gene: .
J gene: TRBJ2-6
V gene: TRBV27
CDR3 DNA: TGTGCCAGCAGTTTTAACAGTTTGAGCTCTGGGGCCAACGTCCTGACTTTC
CDR3 protein: CASSFNSLSSGANVLTF

D gene: .
J gene: TRBJ2-1
V gene: TRBV27
CDR3 DNA: TGTGCCAGCACAAAGGAGCGGACAGAACCTTACAATGAGCAGTTCTTC
CDR3 protein: CASTKERTEPYNEQFF

D gene: TRBD1
J gene: TRBJ2-7
V gene: TRBV5-1
CDR3 DNA: TGCGCCAGCAGCCGGGACAGTCTGAGCTCCTACGAGCAGTACTTC
CDR3 protein: CASSRDSLSSYEQYF

D gene: TRBD1
J gene: TRBJ1-5
V gene: TRBV28
CDR3 DNA: TGTGCCAGCTCTGACAGGGGCAATCAGCCCCAGCATTTT
CDR3 protein: CASSDRGNQPQHF

D gene: .
J gene: TRBJ1-1
V gene: TRBV9
CDR3 DNA: TGTGCCAGCAGCGTAGGGCAGGGGAGCACTGAAGCTTTCTTT
CDR3 protein: CASSVGQGSTEAFF

D gene: .
J gene: TRBJ1-1
V gene: TRBV6-6
CDR3 DNA: TGTGCCAGCAGCAGGGAGGGTCATAATACTGAAGCTTTCTTT
CDR3 protein: CASSREGHNTEAFF

D gene: TRBD1
J gene: TRBJ1-1
V gene: TRBV15
CDR3 DNA: TGTGCCACCAGCGCTCCCGGGACAGCTCCGCTGGGGAACACTGAAGCTTTCTTT
CDR3 protein: CATSAPGTAPLGNTEAFF

D gene: TRBD2
J gene: TRBJ2-3
V gene: TRBV4-3
CDR3 DNA: TGCGCCAGCAGCCAAGATCGGGATGGACTAGCGGGGGAGCAGGCCGATACGCAGTATTTT
CDR3 protein: CASSQDRDGLAGEQADTQYF

D gene: TRBD1
J gene: TRBJ2-2
V gene: TRBV7-9
CDR3 DNA: TGTGCCAGCAGCAGACAGGGGGGCACCGGGGAGCTGTTTTTT
CDR3 protein: CASSRQGGTGELFF